This T cell receptor beta chain was captured by sequencing in a study of T cells expressing NK-cell markers (dated by TCRdb to the early 2020s). General notes on the study: In sorted CD3+CD56+NKG2C+, CD3+CD56+NKG2C- and CD3+CD56-NKG2C+ T-cell subsets from roughly 8 donors, TCR beta-chain repertoires were profiled. Among the eight sequenced donors, only one was HCMV-seronegative, while the other seven were HCMV-seropositive. Illumina HiSeq 2000/2500, MiSeq or NextSeq was used to sequence libraries as 2 x 150 bp reads. The study sequenced eight donors, all healthy volunteers chosen at random: three men and five women. General findings and caveats noted by the study authors: Those dominant clonotypes were again the most abundant among CD3+CD56-NKG2C+ cells in a few donors, at roughly 25-65%. In six donors, the dominant CD3+CD56+NKG2C+ clonotypes ranked among the top 10 CD8+ clonotypes, making up about 1.0-7.0% of CD8+ T cells. Whether the expanded NKG2C-expressing T cell clones were specific for HCMV antigens was left unclear.

Comments on this clonotype: The antigen it recognizes is unknown.

The CDR3 contains 14 residues, cysteine and phenylalanine counted. No DNA sequence was recorded. In the germline V gene, CDR1 corresponds to SNHLY and CDR2 to FYNNEI. A commercial ELISA kit detecting HCMV-specific IgG in serum was used to determine HCMV serostatus. Ficoll density gradient centrifugation was used to isolate peripheral blood mononuclear cells from blood. The sequencer was an Illumina HiSeq 2000. TCR beta cDNA libraries were made by 5'RACE template switching that added a universal primer site and unique molecular identifiers. cDNA synthesis was primed from the TCR beta constant segment and was followed by two successive PCR amplification steps. The paper's data handling went like this. MIGEC was used to demultiplex reads and group the reads by UMI, and MiTCR was used to assemble and quantify clonotypes. To exclude erroneous sequences, any TCR cDNA sequence not supported by at least two reads was discarded. The tcR package was used for downstream repertoire analysis, and clonotypes were matched between fractions using CDR3 nucleotide sequence together with V segment. VDJmatch was used to annotate antigen specificity against VDJdb, with one amino acid substitution in CDR3 permitted. With the reads reprocessed by TCRdb, a single entry stands for each CDR3 protein sequence and no DNA is reported. The V and J calls come from TCRdb's annotation, not from the publication. The table held for this sample gives some 340,000 distinct CDR3 sequences. Of the sample, around 5.2% is held by the ten largest clones.

The source is a man aged 18 to 69 in good health. This receptor chain uses TRBV2 and TRBJ1-1; the D call of TRBD1 rests on TCRdb alone, since no DNA is present to check it. The specimen was blood T cells: a sorted CD56 or NKG2C T cell subset, CD4+ or CD8+ T cells, or bulk PBMC T cells (not recorded which). The CDR3 corresponds to CASSPGGARTEAFF.